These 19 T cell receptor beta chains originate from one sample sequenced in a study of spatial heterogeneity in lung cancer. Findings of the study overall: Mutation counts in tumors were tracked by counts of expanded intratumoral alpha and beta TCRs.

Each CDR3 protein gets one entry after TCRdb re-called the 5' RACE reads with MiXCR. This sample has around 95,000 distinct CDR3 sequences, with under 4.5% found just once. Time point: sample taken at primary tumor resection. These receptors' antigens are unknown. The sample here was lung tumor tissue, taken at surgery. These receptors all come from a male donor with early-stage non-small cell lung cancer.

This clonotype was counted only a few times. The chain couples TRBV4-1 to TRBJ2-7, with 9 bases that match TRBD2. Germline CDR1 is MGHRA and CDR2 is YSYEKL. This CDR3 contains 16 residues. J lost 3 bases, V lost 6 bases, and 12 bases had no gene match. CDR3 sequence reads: CASSLAGAGGYYEQYF. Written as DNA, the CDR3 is TGCGCCAGCAGTCTTGCCGGGGCGGGAGGGTACTACGAGCAGTACTTC.

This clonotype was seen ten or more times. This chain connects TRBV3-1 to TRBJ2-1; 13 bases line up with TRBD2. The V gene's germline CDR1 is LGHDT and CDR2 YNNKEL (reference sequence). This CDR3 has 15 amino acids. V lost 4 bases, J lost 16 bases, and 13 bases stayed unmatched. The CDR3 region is CASSRGLAGASLRFF. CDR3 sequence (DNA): TGTGCCAGCAGCCGCGGACTAGCGGGGGCCTCTCTTAGATTCTTC.

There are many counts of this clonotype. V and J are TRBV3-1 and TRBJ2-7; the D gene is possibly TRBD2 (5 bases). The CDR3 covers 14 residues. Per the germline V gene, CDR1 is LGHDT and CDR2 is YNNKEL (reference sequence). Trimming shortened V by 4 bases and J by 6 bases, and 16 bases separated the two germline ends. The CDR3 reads CASSLRGRAFEQYF. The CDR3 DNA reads TGTGCCAGCAGCCTCCGAGGGAGAGCGTTCGAGCAGTACTTC.

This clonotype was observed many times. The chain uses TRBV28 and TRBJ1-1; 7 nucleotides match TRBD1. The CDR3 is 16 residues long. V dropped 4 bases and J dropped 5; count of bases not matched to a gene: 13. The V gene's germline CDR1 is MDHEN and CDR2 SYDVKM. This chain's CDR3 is CASSSLTGAQGTEAFF. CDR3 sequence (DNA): TGTGCCAGCAGTTCCCTCACAGGGGCCCAGGGGACTGAAGCTTTCTTT. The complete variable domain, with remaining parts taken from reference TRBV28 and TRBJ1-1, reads DVKVTQSSRYLVKRTGEKVFLECVQDMDHENMFWYRQDPGLGLRLIYFSYDVKMKEKGDIPEGYSVSREKKERFSLILESASTNQTSMYLCASSSLTGAQGTEAFFGQGTRLTVV.

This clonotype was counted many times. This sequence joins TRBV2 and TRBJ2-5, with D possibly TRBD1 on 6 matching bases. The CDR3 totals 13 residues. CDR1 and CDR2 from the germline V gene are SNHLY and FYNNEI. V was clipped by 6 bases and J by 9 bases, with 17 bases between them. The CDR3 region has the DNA TGTGCCAGCAGAGGACAGACCGGGAAGGCCCAGTACTTC. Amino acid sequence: CASRGQTGKAQYF.

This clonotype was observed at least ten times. DNA of the CDR3: TGCAGTGCCGACCCCCCTAGGGCGGAAAACATTCAGTACTTC. It specifies CSADPPRAENIQYF. This chain connects TRBV20-1 to TRBJ2-4; no firm D call. The CDR3 totals 14 residues. Trimming removed 6 bases at V and 5 bases at J, with 17 bases between. In germline, CDR1 is DFQATT, CDR2 SNEGSKA (reference sequence).

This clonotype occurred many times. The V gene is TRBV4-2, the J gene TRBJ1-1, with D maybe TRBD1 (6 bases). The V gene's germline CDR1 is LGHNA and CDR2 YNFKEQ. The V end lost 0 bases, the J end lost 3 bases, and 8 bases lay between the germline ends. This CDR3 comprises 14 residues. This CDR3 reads CASSQDQGYTEAFF. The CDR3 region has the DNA TGTGCCAGCAGCCAAGATCAGGGGTACACTGAAGCTTTCTTT.

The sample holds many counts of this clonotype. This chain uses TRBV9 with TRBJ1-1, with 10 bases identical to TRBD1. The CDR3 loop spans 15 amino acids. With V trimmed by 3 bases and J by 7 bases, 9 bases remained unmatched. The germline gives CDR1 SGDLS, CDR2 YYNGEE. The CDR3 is CASSAVDRGLNEAFF. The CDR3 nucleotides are TGTGCCAGCAGCGCCGTAGACAGGGGGCTTAATGAAGCTTTCTTT.

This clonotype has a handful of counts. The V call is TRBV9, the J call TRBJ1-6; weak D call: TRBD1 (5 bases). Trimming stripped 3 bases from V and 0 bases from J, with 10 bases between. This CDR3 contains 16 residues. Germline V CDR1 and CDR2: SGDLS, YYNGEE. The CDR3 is CASSARGSSYNSPLHF. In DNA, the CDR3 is TGTGCCAGCAGCGCACGGGGGAGCTCCTATAATTCACCCCTCCACTTT.

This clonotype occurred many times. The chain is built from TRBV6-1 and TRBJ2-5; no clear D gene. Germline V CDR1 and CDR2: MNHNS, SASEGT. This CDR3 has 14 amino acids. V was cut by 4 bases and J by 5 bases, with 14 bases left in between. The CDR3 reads CASSAVGPAETQYF. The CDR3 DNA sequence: TGTGCCAGCAGTGCAGTCGGACCTGCGGAGACCCAGTACTTC.

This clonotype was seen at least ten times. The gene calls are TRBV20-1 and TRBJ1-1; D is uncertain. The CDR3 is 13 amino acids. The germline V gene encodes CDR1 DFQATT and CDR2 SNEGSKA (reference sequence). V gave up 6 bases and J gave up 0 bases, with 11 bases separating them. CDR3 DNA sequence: TGCAGTGCCCGGGCGTCCGTGAACACTGAAGCTTTCTTT. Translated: CSARASVNTEAFF.

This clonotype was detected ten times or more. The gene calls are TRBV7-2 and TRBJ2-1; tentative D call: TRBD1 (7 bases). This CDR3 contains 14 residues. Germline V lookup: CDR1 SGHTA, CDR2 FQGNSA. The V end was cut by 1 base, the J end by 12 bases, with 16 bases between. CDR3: CASSLEPPGGLQFF. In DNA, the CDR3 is TGTGCCAGCAGCTTAGAACCCCCAGGGGGGCTGCAGTTCTTC.

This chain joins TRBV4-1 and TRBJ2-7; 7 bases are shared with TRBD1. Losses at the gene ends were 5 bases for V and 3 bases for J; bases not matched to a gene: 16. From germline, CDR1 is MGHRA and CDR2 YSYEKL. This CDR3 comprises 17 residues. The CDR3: CASSEGGPVFRGYEQYF. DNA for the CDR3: TGCGCCAGCAGCGAAGGGGGCCCAGTTTTTCGAGGCTACGAGCAGTACTTC.

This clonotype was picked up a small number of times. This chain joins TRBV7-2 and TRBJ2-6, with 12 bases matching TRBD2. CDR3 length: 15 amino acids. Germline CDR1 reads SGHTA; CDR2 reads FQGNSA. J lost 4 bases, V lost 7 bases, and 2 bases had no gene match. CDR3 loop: CASKLAGGGANVLTF. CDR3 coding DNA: TGTGCCAGCAAACTAGCGGGAGGAGGGGCCAACGTCCTGACTTTC.

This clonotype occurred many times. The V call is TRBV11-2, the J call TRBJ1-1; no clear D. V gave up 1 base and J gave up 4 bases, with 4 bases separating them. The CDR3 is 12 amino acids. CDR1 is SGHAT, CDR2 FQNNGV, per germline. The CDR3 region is CASSLGFTEAFF. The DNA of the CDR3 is TGTGCCAGCAGCTTAGGATTCACTGAAGCTTTCTTT.

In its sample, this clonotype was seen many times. The chain's CDR3 is CASSLVLGPRRDEQFF. The CDR3 bases are TGTGCCAGCAGCTTGGTACTCGGACCCCGGAGGGATGAGCAGTTCTTC. The chain links TRBV5-6 to TRBJ2-1, with TRBD2 as a possible D gene (6 bases). The CDR3 consists of 16 residues. V lost 0 bases and J 8 bases, leaving 18 bases between the germline ends. Per germline, CDR1 SGHDT and CDR2 YYEEEE.

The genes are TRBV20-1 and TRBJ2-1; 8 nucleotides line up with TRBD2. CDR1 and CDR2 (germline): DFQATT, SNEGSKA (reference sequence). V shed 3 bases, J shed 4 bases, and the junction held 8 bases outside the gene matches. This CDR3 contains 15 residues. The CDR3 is CSASGAGASYNEQFF. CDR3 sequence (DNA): TGCAGTGCTAGCGGAGCGGGAGCGTCTTACAATGAGCAGTTCTTC.

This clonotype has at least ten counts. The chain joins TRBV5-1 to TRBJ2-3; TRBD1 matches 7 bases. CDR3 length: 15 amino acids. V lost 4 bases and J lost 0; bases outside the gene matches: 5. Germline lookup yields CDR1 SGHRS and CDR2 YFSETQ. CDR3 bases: TGCGCCAGCAGCCCTAGGACAGGAAGCACAGATACGCAGTATTTT. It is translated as CASSPRTGSTDTQYF.

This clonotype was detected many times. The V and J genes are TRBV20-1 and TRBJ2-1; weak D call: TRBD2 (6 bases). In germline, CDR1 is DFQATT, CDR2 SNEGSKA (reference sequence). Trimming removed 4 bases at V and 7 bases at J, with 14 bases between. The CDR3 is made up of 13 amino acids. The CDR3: CSANWRAWNEQFF. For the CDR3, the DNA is TGCAGTGCTAATTGGAGGGCTTGGAATGAGCAGTTCTTC.